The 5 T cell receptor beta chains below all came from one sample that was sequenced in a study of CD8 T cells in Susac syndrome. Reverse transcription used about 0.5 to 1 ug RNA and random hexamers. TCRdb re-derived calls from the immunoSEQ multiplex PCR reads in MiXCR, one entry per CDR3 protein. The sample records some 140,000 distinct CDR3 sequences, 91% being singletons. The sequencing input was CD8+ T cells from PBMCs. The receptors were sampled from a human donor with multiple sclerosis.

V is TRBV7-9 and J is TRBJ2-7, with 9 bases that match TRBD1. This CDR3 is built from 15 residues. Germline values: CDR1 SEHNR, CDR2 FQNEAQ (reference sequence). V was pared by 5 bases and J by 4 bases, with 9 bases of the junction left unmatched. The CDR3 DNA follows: TGTGCCAGCAGCCCTCGAACAGGGGGCCGGTACGAGCAGTACTTC. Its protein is CASSPRTGGRYEQYF.

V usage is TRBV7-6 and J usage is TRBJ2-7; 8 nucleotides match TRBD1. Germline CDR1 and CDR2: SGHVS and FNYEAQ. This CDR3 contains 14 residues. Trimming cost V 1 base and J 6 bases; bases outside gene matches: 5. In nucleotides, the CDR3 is TGTGCCAGCAGCTTAGGGCCAGGGGGCCTCGAGCAGTACTTC. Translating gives CASSLGPGGLEQYF.

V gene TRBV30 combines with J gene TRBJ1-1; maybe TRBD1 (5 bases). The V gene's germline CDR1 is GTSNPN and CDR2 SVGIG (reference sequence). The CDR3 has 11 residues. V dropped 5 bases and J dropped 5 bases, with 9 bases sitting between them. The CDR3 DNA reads TGTGCCTGGGATTGGGGGACTGAAGCTTTCTTT. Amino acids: CAWDWGTEAFF.

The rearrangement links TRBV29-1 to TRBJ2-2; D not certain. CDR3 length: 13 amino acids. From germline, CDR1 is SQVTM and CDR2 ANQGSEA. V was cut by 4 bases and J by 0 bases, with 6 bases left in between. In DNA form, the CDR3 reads TGCAGCGTTGTGTCCGCGAACACCGGGGAGCTGTTTTTT. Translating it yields CSVVSANTGELFF.

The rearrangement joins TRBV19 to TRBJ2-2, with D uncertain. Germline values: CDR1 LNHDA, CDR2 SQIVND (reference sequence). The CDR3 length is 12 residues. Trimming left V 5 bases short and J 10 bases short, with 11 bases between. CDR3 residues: CASSQPLQELFF. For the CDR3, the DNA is TGTGCCAGTAGTCAACCTCTGCAGGAGCTGTTTTTT. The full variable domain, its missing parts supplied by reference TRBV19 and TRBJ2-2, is DGGITQSPKYLFRKEGQNVTLSCEQNLNHDAMYWYRQDPGQGLRLIYYSQIVNDFQKGDIAEGYSVSREKKESFPLTVTSAQKNPTAFYLCASSQPLQELFFGEGSRLTVL.